This T cell receptor (beta chain) was sequenced during a study of low-dose radiotherapy and immunotherapy resistance in tumors. Trimming removed 7 bases at V and 0 bases at J, with 10 bases between. This CDR3 is 14 amino acids long. The germline CDR1 and CDR2 sequences are SGHAT and FQNNGV. Both TCRalpha and TCRbeta chains were reverse transcribed with V-gene-specific primers. TCRs were put through 20 to 25 PCR cycles of amplification with Phusion. A constant-region primer and the V-primer adapter served as the primer pair. Via MiXCR, TCRdb re-called the reads, giving one row per CDR3 protein. The repertoire holds 13,000 or so distinct CDR3 sequences, with roughly 70% as singletons. Donors, who were enrolled in a single-arm phase I dose-escalation trial, received nivolumab, ipilimumab, aspirin, low-dose cyclophosphamide and low-dose radiotherapy. This clonotype appeared a few times.

The V call is TRBV11-2, the J call TRBJ2-4; D remains unclear. This TCR derives from a human donor with advanced metastatic prostate, ovarian, gallbladder or colorectal cancer (not recorded which). This table probably holds off-target reads from a library built for another chain. The CDR3 bases are TGTGCCAGCACCGCAGCCCTAGCCAAAAACATTCAGTACTTC. This encodes CASTAALAKNIQYF.